Here is one TCR beta chain with its context. This entry is derived from a study of response to subunit inactivated influenza vaccine. TCRdb re-derived calls from the RT-PCR reads in MiXCR, one entry per CDR3 protein. Found here are around 470,000 distinct CDR3 sequences, 7.2% of them singletons; the top ten hold around 12%. Germline V lookup: CDR1 SEHNR, CDR2 FQNEAQ (reference sequence). CDR3 length: 14 residues. Trimming took 3 bases from V and 5 from J, leaving 10 bases between them. Sequenced material: PBMCs from blood, taken around 25 months after vaccination. This chain joins TRBV7-9 and TRBJ2-2, with D possibly TRBD1 on 6 matching bases. The TCR sequence derives from a man aged 50 to 75 who received an inactivated influenza vaccine. CDR3 in amino acids: CASSFSRGTGELFF. The CDR3 nucleotides are TGTGCCAGCAGCTTCTCCAGGGGAACCGGGGAGCTGTTTTTT.